This T cell receptor beta chain was documented in a study of T cell repertoires in cytomegalovirus infection. Points on this clonotype: Its antigen remains unidentified.

Study findings and constraints: The ex vivo response was dominated by HLA-C-restricted CMV-specific TCR beta clonotypes. Cumulative frequency (of public TCR beta family members) identified carriers of CMV plus the relevant HLA.

A single record per CDR3 protein comes from TCRdb applying MiXCR to the reads. The sample gives fewer than 1,000,000 distinct CDR3 sequences, roughly 31% of which show up once; over 11% is in the top ten. This receptor was obtained from a human donor in good health (CMV status not recorded). Some clones in this sample may be carry-over from other donors' samples. The source material was cultured CD8+ T cells from PBMCs, sampled from culture after CMV antigen stimulation.

CDR3 in amino acids: CASSLGAGTGPNQPQHF. The CDR3 DNA reads TGTGCCAGCAGCTTAGGTGCCGGGACGGGACCCAATCAGCCCCAGCATTTT. V and J are TRBV11-3 and TRBJ1-5; perhaps TRBD1 as D (5 bases). CDR1 and CDR2 from the germline V gene are SGHNT and YENEEA. Trimming removed 1 base at V and 3 bases at J, with 16 bases between. The CDR3 has 17 residues.